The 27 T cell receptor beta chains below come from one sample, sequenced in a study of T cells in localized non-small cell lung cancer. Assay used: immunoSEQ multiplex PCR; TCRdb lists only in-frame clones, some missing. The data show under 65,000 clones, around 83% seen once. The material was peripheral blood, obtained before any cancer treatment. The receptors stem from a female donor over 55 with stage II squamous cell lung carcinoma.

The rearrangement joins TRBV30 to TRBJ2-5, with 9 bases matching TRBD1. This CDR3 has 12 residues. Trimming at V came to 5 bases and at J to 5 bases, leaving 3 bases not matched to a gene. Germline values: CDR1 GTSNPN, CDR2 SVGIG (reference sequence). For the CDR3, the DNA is TGTGCCTGGGCACAGGGGGCCGAGACCCAGTACTTC. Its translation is CAWAQGAETQYF.

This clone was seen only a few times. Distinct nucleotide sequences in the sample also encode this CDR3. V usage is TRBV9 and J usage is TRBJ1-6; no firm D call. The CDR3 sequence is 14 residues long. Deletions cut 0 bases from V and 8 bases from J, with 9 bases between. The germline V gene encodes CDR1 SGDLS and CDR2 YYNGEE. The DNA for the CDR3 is TGTGCCAGCAGCGTAGGAGGGTTCGATTCACCCCTCCACTTT. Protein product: CASSVGGFDSPLHF.

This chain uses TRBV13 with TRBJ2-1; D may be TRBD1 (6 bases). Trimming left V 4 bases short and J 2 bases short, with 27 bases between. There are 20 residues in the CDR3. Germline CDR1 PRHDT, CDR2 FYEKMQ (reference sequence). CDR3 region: CASSSYTGTPGLSTYNEQFF. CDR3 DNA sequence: TGTGCCAGCAGCTCTTACACCGGGACACCAGGACTTAGCACCTACAATGAGCAGTTCTTC. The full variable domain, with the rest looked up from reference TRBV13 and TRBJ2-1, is AAGVIQSPRHLIKEKRETATLKCYPIPRHDTVYWYQQGPGQDPQFLISFYEKMQSDKGSIPDRFSAQQFSDYHSELNMSSLELGDSALYFCASSSYTGTPGLSTYNEQFFGPGTRLTVL.

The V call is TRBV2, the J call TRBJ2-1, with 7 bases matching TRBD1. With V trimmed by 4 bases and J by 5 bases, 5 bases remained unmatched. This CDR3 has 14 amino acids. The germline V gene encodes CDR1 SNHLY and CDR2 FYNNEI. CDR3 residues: CASSVQGIDNEQFF. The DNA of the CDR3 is TGTGCCAGCAGTGTACAGGGGATTGACAATGAGCAGTTCTTC.

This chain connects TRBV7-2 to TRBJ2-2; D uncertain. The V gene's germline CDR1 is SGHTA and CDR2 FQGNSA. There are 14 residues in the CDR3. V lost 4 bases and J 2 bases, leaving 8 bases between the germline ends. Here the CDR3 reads CASSWGSNTGELFF. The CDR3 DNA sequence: TGTGCCAGCAGCTGGGGATCCAACACCGGGGAGCTGTTTTTT.

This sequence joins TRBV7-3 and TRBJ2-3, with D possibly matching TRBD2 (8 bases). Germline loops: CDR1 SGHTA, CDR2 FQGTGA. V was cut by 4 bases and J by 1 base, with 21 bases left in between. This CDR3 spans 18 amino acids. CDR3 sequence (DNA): TGTGCCAGCAGCTCCCGGGGGGGAGCACAGGGGCGCACAGATACGCAGTATTTT. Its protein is CASSSRGGAQGRTDTQYF.

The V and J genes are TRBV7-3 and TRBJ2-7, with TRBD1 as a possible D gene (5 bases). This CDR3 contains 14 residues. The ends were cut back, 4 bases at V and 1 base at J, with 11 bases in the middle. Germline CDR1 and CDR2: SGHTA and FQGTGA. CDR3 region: CASSSQGSSYEQYF. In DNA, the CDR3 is TGTGCCAGCAGCTCCCAGGGCAGTTCCTACGAGCAGTACTTC.

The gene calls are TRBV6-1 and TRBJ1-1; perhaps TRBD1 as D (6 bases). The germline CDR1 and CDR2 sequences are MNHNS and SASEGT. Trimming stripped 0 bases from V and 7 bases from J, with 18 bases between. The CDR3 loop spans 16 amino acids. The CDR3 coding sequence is TGTGCCAGCAGTGAAGCGAGGGGGAGGGGCCCTGATGAAGCTTTCTTT. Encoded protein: CASSEARGRGPDEAFF.

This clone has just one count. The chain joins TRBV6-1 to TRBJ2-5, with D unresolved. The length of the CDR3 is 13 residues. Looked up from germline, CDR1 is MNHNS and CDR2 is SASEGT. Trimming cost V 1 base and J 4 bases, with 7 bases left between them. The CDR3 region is CASSEGVRETQYF. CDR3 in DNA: TGTGCCAGCAGTGAAGGGGTCCGAGAGACCCAGTACTTC.

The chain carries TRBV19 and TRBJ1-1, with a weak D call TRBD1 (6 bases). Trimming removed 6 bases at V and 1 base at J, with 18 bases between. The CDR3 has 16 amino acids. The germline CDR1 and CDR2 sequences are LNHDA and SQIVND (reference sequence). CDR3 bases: TGTGCCAGTAGCCCCCAGGGGTACGATGAGAACACTGAAGCTTTCTTT. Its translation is CASSPQGYDENTEAFF.

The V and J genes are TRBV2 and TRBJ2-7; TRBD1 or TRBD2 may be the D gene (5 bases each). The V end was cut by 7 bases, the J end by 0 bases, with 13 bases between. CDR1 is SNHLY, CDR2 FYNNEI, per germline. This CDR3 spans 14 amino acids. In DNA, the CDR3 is TGTGCCAGCAACGAGGGGCTCTCCTCCTACGAGCAGTACTTC. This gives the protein CASNEGLSSYEQYF.

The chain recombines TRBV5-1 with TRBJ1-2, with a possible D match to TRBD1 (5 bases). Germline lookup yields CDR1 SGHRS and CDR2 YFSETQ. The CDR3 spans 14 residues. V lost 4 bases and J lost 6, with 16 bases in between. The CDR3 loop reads CASSPLDSLNGYTF. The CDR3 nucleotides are TGCGCCAGCAGCCCGCTTGACAGCCTTAATGGCTACACCTTC.

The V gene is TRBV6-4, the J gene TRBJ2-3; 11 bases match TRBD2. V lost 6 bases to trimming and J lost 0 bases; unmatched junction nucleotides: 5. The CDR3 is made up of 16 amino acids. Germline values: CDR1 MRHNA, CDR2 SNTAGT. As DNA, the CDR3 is TGTGCCAGCAGCTTCCTAGCGGGGGGTAGCACAGATACGCAGTATTTT. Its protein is CASSFLAGGSTDTQYF.

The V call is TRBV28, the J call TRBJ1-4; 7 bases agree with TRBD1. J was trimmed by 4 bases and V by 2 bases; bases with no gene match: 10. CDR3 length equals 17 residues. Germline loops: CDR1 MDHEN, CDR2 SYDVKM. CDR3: CASSLNSRTGDNEKLFF. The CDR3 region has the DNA TGTGCCAGCAGTTTAAACTCCCGGACAGGAGATAATGAAAAACTGTTTTTT.

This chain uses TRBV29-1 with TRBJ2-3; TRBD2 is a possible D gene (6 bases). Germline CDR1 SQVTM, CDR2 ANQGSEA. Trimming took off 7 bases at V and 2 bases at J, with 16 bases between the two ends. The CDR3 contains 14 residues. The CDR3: CSAPGLRITDTQYF. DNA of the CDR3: TGCAGCGCCCCGGGACTCAGAATCACAGATACGCAGTATTTT.

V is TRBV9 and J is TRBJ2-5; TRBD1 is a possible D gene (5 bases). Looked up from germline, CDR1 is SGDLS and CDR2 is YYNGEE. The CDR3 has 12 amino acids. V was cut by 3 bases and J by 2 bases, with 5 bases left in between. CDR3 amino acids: CASSGTQETQYF. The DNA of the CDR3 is TGTGCCAGCAGCGGGACACAAGAGACCCAGTACTTC.

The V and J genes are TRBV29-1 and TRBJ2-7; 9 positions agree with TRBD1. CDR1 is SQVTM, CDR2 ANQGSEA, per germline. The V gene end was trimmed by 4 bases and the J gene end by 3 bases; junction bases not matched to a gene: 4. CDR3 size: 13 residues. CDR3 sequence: CSVVGQGYYEQYF. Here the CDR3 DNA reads TGCAGCGTTGTAGGACAGGGGTACTACGAGCAGTACTTC.

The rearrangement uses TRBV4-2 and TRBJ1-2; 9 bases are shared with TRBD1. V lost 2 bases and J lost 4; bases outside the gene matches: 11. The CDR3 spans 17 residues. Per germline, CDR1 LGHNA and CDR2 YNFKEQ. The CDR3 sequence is CASSQLGGQGGFYGYTF. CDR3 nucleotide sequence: TGTGCCAGCAGCCAACTAGGGGGACAGGGAGGGTTCTATGGCTACACCTTC.

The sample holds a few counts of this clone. CDR3 loop: CASSPRTYEGGYTF. CDR3 bases: TGTGCCAGCAGCCCAAGGACGTACGAAGGTGGCTACACCTTC. The V gene is TRBV7-9, the J gene TRBJ1-2, with D hard to call. Germline lookup yields CDR1 SEHNR and CDR2 FQNEAQ (reference sequence). V was cut by 5 bases and J by 7 bases, with 17 bases left in between. The CDR3 covers 14 residues. Filled out from reference TRBV7-9 and TRBJ1-2, the complete variable domain reads DTGVSQNPRHKITKRGQNVTFRCDPISEHNRLYWYRQTLGQGPEFLTYFQNEAQLEKSRLLSDRFSAERPKGSFSTLEIQRTEQGDSAMYLCASSPRTYEGGYTFGSGTRLTVV.

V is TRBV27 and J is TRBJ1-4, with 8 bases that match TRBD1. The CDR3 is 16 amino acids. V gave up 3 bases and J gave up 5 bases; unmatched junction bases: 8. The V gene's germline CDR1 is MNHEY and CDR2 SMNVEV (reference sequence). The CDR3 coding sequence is TGTGCCAGCAGTTTCTCCTCTGGACAGGGAAATGAAAAACTGTTTTTT. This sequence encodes CASSFSSGQGNEKLFF. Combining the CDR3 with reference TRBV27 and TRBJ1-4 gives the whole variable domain EAQVTQNPRYLITVTGKKLTVTCSQNMNHEYMSWYRQDPGLGLRQIYYSMNVEVTDKGDVPEGYKVSRKEKRNFPLILESPSPNQTSLYFCASSFSSGQGNEKLFFGSGTQLSVL.

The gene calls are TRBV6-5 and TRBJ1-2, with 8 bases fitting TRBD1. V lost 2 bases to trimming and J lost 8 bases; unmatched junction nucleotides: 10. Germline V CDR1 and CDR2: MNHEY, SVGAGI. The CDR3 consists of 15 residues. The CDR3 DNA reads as TGTGCCAGCAGTTACGGACAGGGAGCCGAGAGGGGCTACACCTTC. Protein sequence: CASSYGQGAERGYTF.

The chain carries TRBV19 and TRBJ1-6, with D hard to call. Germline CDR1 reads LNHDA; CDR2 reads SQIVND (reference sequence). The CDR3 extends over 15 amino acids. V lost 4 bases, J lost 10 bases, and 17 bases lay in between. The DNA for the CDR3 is TGTGCCAGTAGTACAACCGGAAAGGTTGAATCACCCCTCCACTTT. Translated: CASSTTGKVESPLHF.

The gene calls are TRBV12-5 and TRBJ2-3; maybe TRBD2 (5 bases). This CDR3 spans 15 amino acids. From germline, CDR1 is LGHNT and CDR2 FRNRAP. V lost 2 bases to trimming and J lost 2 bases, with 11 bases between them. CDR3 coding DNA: TGTGCTAGTGGTTTGTCCGGGATGAACACAGATACGCAGTATTTT. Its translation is CASGLSGMNTDTQYF.

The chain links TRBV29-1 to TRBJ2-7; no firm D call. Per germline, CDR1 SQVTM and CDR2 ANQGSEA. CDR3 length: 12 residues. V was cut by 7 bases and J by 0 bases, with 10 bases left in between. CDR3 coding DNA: TGCAGCGGATTAGTGAGCTCCTACGAGCAGTACTTC. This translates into CSGLVSSYEQYF.

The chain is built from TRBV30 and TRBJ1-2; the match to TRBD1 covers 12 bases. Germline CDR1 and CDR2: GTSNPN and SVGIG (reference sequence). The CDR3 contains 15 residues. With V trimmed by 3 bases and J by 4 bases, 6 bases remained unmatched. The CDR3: CAWREGGQGAYGYTF. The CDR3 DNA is TGTGCCTGGAGGGAAGGGGGACAGGGGGCCTATGGCTACACCTTC.

CDR3 amino acids: CASTKGYSNQPQHF. In DNA form, the CDR3 reads TGTGCCAGCACCAAAGGGTATAGCAATCAGCCCCAGCATTTT. This chain uses TRBV6-5 with TRBJ1-5, with unresolved D. This CDR3 has 14 residues. Trimming removed 7 bases at V and 0 bases at J, with 10 bases between. The germline V gene has CDR1 MNHEY and CDR2 SVGAGI.

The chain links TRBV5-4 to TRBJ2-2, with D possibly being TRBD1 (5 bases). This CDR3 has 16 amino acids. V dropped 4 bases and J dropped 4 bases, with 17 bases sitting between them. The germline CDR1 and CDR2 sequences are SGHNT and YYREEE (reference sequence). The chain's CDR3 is CASSPSMLDSTGELFF. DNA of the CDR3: TGTGCCAGCAGCCCCTCCATGCTCGACAGCACCGGGGAGCTGTTTTTT. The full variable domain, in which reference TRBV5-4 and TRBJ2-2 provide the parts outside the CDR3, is ETGVTQSPTHLIKTRGQQVTLRCSSQSGHNTVSWYQQALGQGPQFIFQYYREEENGRGNFPPRFSGLQFPNYSSELNVNALELDDSALYLCASSPSMLDSTGELFFGEGSRLTVL.